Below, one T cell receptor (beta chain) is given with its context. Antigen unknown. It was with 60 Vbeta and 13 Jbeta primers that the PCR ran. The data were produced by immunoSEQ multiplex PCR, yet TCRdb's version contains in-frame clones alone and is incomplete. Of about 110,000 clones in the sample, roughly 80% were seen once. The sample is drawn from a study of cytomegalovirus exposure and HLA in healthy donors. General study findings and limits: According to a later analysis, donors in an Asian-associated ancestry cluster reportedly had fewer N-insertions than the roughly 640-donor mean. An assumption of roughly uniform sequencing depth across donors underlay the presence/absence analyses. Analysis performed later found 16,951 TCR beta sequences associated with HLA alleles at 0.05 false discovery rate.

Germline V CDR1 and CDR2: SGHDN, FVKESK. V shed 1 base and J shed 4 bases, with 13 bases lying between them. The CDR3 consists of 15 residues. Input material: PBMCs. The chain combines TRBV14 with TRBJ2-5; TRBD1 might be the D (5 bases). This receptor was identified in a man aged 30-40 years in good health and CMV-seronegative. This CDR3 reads CASSQARTPGETQYF. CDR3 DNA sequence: TGTGCCAGCAGCCAAGCTAGGACACCCGGAGAGACCCAGTACTTC.